This T cell receptor (beta chain) was captured in a study of response to subunit inactivated influenza vaccine. Notes on the study in general: Authors suggested each seasonal flu vaccination may recruit only limited numbers of new T cells.

This clonotype was counted at least ten times. The antigen is unknown. The V segment lost 5 bases and the J segment 9 bases; nucleotides outside the gene matches: 13. CDR3 length: 15 residues. TCRdb itself ran the RT-PCR reads through MiXCR, one entry per CDR3 protein. The sample holds approximately 700,000 distinct CDR3 sequences, roughly 14% seen once. The genes are TRBV12-3 or TRBV12-4 and TRBJ1-5; 7 bases are a match to TRBD1. Source: PBMCs from blood, taken roughly 2 weeks before vaccination. The sequence was obtained from a man aged 50 to 59 who received an inactivated influenza vaccine. The DNA for the CDR3 is TGTGCCAGCAGTCCCGGGGGGACAGTCTTATCGCCCCAGCATTTT. This codes for CASSPGGTVLSPQHF.